This TCR beta chain was identified in a study of OX40 agonist ivuxolimab in advanced cancers. The data were produced by immunoSEQ multiplex PCR, yet TCRdb's version contains in-frame clones alone and is incomplete. This sample has some 65,000 clones, with around 90% found just once. V lost 4 bases and J 8 bases, leaving 20 bases between the germline ends. The CDR3 is made up of 15 amino acids. In germline, CDR1 is MGHRA, CDR2 YSYEKL. This sequence was found in an adult with an advanced solid tumor such as melanoma, head and neck, liver or kidney cancer. The gene calls are TRBV4-1 and TRBJ2-5; maybe TRBD1 (5 bases). The material was CD4+ or CD8+ T cells sorted from blood, obtained in a trial of the OX40 agonist ivuxolimab. In DNA, the CDR3 is TGCGCCAGCAGCCCATCCCGAAAGGGGCTTAGTACCCAGTACTTC. Protein sequence: CASSPSRKGLSTQYF.